The 32 T cell receptor beta chains reported below all come from one sample, sequenced in a study of metastatic and nonmetastatic thyroid tumors. Thyroid surgery was performed in patients who had received no treatment beforehand. TCRdb reanalyzed the PCR reads with MiXCR. The sample includes more than 85,000 clones, approximately 9% of them seen just once. The material sequenced was blood. These receptor sequences come from a female donor with papillary thyroid cancer or a benign thyroid nodule (not recorded which). Some clones in this sample may be carry-over from other donors' samples.

Many counts were recorded for this clone. The chain couples TRBV9 to TRBJ2-3, with D uncertain. V lost 1 base and J lost 6, with 12 bases in between. Germline values: CDR1 SGDLS, CDR2 YYNGEE. The CDR3 consists of 14 residues. CDR3: CASSVSAPSDTQYF. The CDR3 DNA is TGTGCCAGCAGCGTAAGTGCCCCTTCCGATACGCAGTATTTT.

The chain employs TRBV18 and TRBJ2-5; TRBD2 aligns across 12 bases. The V gene end was trimmed by 0 bases and the J gene end by 1 base; junction bases not matched to a gene: 3. CDR1 is KGHSH and CDR2 is LQKENI in the germline V gene. The CDR3 totals 17 residues. CDR3 sequence: CASSPPLAGGPQETQYF. CDR3 nucleotides: TGTGCCAGCTCACCACCGCTAGCGGGGGGGCCCCAAGAGACCCAGTACTTC. Full variable domain (missing parts from reference TRBV18 and TRBJ2-5): NAGVMQNPRHLVRRRGQEARLRCSPMKGHSHVYWYRQLPEEGLKFMVYLQKENIIDESGMPKERFSAEFPKEGPSILRIQQVVRGDSAAYFCASSPPLAGGPQETQYFGPGTRLLVL.

This clone came up many times. The chain joins TRBV10-1 to TRBJ2-3, with 7 bases that match TRBD2. Per germline, CDR1 WNHNN and CDR2 SYGVQD (reference sequence). J was trimmed by 4 bases and V by 3 bases; bases with no gene match: 1. CDR3 length: 13 amino acids. CDR3 amino acids: CASSDRGADTQYF. The CDR3 DNA follows: TGCGCCAGCAGTGACCGGGGGGCAGATACGCAGTATTTT.

This clone was seen repeatedly, ten times or more. V usage is TRBV6-5 and J usage is TRBJ2-1; TRBD1 matches 7 bases. The CDR3 has 16 amino acids. The trim removed 0 bases at V and 5 bases at J, leaving 7 bases unmatched. The germline V gene has CDR1 MNHEY and CDR2 SVGAGI. The CDR3: CASSYSNRGRNNEQFF. The CDR3 bases are TGTGCCAGCAGTTACTCGAACAGGGGTCGCAACAATGAGCAGTTCTTC.

This clone appeared many times. CDR3 sequence: CASSGGGQGTDTGELFF. In nucleotides, the CDR3 is TGTGCCAGCAGCGGGGGAGGACAGGGTACGGACACCGGGGAGCTGTTTTTT. The rearrangement uses TRBV11-2 and TRBJ2-2, with TRBD1 matching over 8 bases. The CDR3 totals 17 residues. Germline CDR1 reads SGHAT; CDR2 reads FQNNGV. V shed 5 bases, J shed 3 bases, and the junction held 11 bases outside the gene matches.

This clone was recorded a few times. This may be a read error: a much more frequent sequence differs by one nucleotide. The same CDR3 also results from other DNA sequences found in this sample. The chain couples TRBV10-1 to TRBJ1-6; no definite D call. Germline-derived CDR1 and CDR2 are WNHNN and SYGVQD (reference sequence). This CDR3 contains 13 residues. The CDR3 sequence: CASQEEGGSPLHF. CDR3 sequence (DNA): TGTGCCTCCCAGGAAGAGGGAGGATCACCCCTCCACTTT.

This clone has at least ten counts. The rearrangement uses TRBV5-1 and TRBJ2-7; possibly TRBD2 for D (6 bases). This CDR3 has 16 residues. The V gene lost 4 bases and the J gene lost 2 bases, with 19 bases spanning the gap. The germline gives CDR1 SGHRS, CDR2 YFSETQ. CDR3 nucleotide sequence: TGCGCCAGCAGCGCCGCCGCGGGGAGTGGAACCTACGAGCAGTACTTC. The encoded protein is CASSAAAGSGTYEQYF.

The sample holds a few counts of this clone. The chain has TRBV5-4 and TRBJ2-3, with 11 bases fitting TRBD1. The trim removed 0 bases at V and 5 bases at J, leaving 5 bases unmatched. Germline V CDR1 and CDR2: SGHNT, YYREEE (reference sequence). The CDR3 runs to 16 residues. The CDR3 nucleotides are TGTGCCAGCAGCTTGGCCTGGACAGGGGGCGAAGATACGCAGTATTTT. This gives the protein CASSLAWTGGEDTQYF.

The V and J genes are TRBV6-1 and TRBJ1-4; D is ambiguous. Germline V gives CDR1 MNHNS, CDR2 SASEGT. V gave up 6 bases and J gave up 0 bases, with 14 bases separating them. The CDR3 is 16 residues long. The CDR3 loop is CASSDTRGATNEKLFF. CDR3 nucleotides: TGTGCCAGCAGCGACACCCGGGGAGCAACTAATGAAAAACTGTTTTTT.

The chain couples TRBV6-1 to TRBJ1-2; no clear D. CDR3 length: 11 amino acids. Trimming took 6 bases from V and 6 from J, leaving 8 bases between them. The germline gives CDR1 MNHNS, CDR2 SASEGT. The CDR3 region has the DNA TGTGCCAGCAGCTCAACACATGGCTACACCTTC. Its translation is CASSSTHGYTF.

This clone was counted ten times or more. The junction and the germline gene differ at one end; a read error may be behind it. The chain combines TRBV11-1 with TRBJ1-3, with unresolved D. Germline-derived CDR1 and CDR2 are SGHAT and FQDESV (reference sequence). This CDR3 comprises 16 residues. The DNA of the CDR3 is TGTGCCAGCAGCATTCGGACGGAACGCTCTGGAATCACCATATATTTT. Translated: CASSIRTERSGITIYF.

This clone was observed at least ten times. V gene TRBV5-5 combines with J gene TRBJ2-1, with 8 bases aligning to TRBD1. There are 15 residues in the CDR3. The germline gives CDR1 SGHKS, CDR2 YYEKEE (reference sequence). V gave up 0 bases and J gave up 11 bases; unmatched junction bases: 10. CDR3 sequence: CASSLVQDRVSKQFF. DNA of the CDR3: TGTGCCAGCAGCTTGGTTCAGGACAGGGTATCGAAGCAGTTCTTC.

Points on this clone: At one of its ends the junction is not consistent with the germline gene, which may arise from a read error. V gene TRBV6-6 combines with J gene TRBJ2-3; D remains ambiguous. From germline, CDR1 is MNHNY and CDR2 SVGAGI (reference sequence). CDR3 size: 16 residues. CDR3 nucleotide sequence: TGTGCCAGCAGTTACTCGTTCAGTCGTAGCACGGATACGCAGTATTTT. This encodes CASSYSFSRSTDTQYF.

This clone was seen a handful of times. A much larger clone lies a single base off, so this may be a read error. V and J are TRBV10-1 and TRBJ2-1; 7 bases are shared with TRBD1. CDR3 size: 14 residues. Germline assignment: CDR1 WNHNN and CDR2 SYGVQD (reference sequence). Trimming cost V 3 bases and J 8 bases; bases outside gene matches: 7. Here the CDR3 DNA reads TGCGCCAGCAGTGAAGGGGGCGCTGGGTATGAGCAGTTCTTC. Residues: CASSEGGAGYEQFF.

This clone was detected many times. The V gene is TRBV2, the J gene TRBJ1-6; perhaps TRBD1 as D (5 bases). In germline, CDR1 is SNHLY, CDR2 FYNNEI. The CDR3 loop spans 15 amino acids. V gave up 4 bases and J gave up 7 bases, with 14 bases separating them. CDR3 residues: CASSGYRGENSPLHF. The CDR3 DNA reads as TGTGCCAGCAGTGGGTACCGGGGCGAGAATTCACCCCTCCACTTT.

This clone was seen repeatedly, ten times or more. The chain combines TRBV12-3 or TRBV12-4 with TRBJ1-1, with D hard to call. CDR3 size: 12 residues. Deletions cut 2 bases from V and 7 bases from J, with 8 bases between. CDR3 in amino acids: CASSLQDFEAFF. CDR3 nucleotide sequence: TGTGCCAGCAGTTTACAGGATTTTGAAGCTTTCTTT.

About this clone: With a much larger clone just one base away, this may be a read error. This chain connects TRBV10-2 to TRBJ1-1; a possible D gene is TRBD1 (5 bases). The CDR3 sequence is 12 residues long. Germline V gene lookup returns CDR1 WSHSY and CDR2 SAAADI. The CDR3 DNA sequence: TGCGCCAGCAATGCAGGGAACACTGGAGCTTTCTTT. The encoded protein is CASNAGNTGAFF.

This clone was seen ten or more times. The V call is TRBV3-1, the J call TRBJ2-7, with 9 positions matching TRBD1. The V gene end was trimmed by 10 bases and the J gene end by 2 bases; junction bases not matched to a gene: 9. This CDR3 spans 14 amino acids. Germline V gene sequence: CDR1 LGHDT, CDR2 YNNKEL (reference sequence). The CDR3 loop reads CATTGGPQTYEQYF. Here the CDR3 DNA reads TGTGCCACCACAGGGGGCCCACAGACCTACGAGCAGTACTTC.

The sample holds a few counts of this clone. The V gene is TRBV14, the J gene TRBJ2-1; D not certain. The CDR3 covers 12 residues. Germline V CDR1 and CDR2: SGHDN, FVKESK. V was clipped by 6 bases and J by 7 bases, with 10 bases between them. In nucleotides, the CDR3 is TGTGCCAGCAGTCTACCTTGGAATGAGCAGTTCTTC. Translating it yields CASSLPWNEQFF.

In its sample, this clone was seen many times. A read error is possible here, since a much larger clone lies one base away. V and J are TRBV6-1 and TRBJ1-1; D unresolved. Looked up from germline, CDR1 is MNHNS and CDR2 is SASEGT. V was trimmed by 4 bases and J by 1 base, leaving 7 bases between them. The CDR3 spans 13 residues. The CDR3 DNA follows: TGTGCCAGCAGTGGAGCGGAGAACACTGAAGCTTTCTTT. Translating gives CASSGAENTEAFF.

This clone was observed many times. V and J are TRBV6-1 and TRBJ2-1, with TRBD1 identical over 8 bases. Looked up from germline, CDR1 is MNHNS and CDR2 is SASEGT. V gave up 11 bases and J gave up 7 bases; unmatched junction bases: 13. The length of the CDR3 is 14 residues. For the CDR3, the DNA is TGTGCCGGCGCGCGGACAGGGTTCGGGAATGAGCAGTTCTTC. This gives the protein CAGARTGFGNEQFF.

This clone was found a few times. This chain uses TRBV6-1 with TRBJ1-1, with D perhaps TRBD1 (5 bases). V was clipped by 7 bases and J by 1 base, with 22 bases between them. Germline values: CDR1 MNHNS, CDR2 SASEGT. The CDR3 is made up of 17 amino acids. CDR3 sequence reads: CASTLGQLLTSNTEAFF. In DNA, the CDR3 is TGTGCCAGCACGTTGGGGCAGCTATTAACTTCGAACACTGAAGCTTTCTTT.

The chain has TRBV20-1 and TRBJ1-2; a possible D gene is TRBD1 (6 bases). Germline CDR1 is DFQATT and CDR2 is SNEGSKA (reference sequence). This CDR3 spans 15 amino acids. V lost 2 bases, J lost 3 bases, and 16 bases lay in between. The CDR3 DNA follows: TGCAGTGCTAGATCTTTGACAGGTGCTTACTATGGCTACACCTTC. Translation: CSARSLTGAYYGYTF.

This clone showed up many times. The rearrangement uses TRBV7-2 and TRBJ1-3; perhaps TRBD1 as D (5 bases). This CDR3 comprises 15 residues. The ends were cut back, 5 bases at V and 0 bases at J, with 11 bases in the middle. Germline V gene sequence: CDR1 SGHTA, CDR2 FQGNSA. The CDR3 loop reads CASSPDGHSGNTIYF. The CDR3 DNA sequence: TGTGCCAGCAGCCCAGACGGACACTCTGGAAACACCATATATTTT.

This clone was seen repeatedly, ten times or more. Other nucleotide sequences in the sample specify the same CDR3. The chain is built from TRBV3-1 and TRBJ1-2, with TRBD1 matching 7 bases. V shed 0 bases and J 0 bases; nucleotides not matched to a gene: 1. The CDR3 has 15 amino acids. Germline CDR1 and CDR2: LGHDT and YNNKEL (reference sequence). The CDR3 nucleotides are TGTGCCAGCAGCCAAGACGGGACAGCTAACTATGGCTACACCTTC. Translating it yields CASSQDGTANYGYTF.

This clone was recorded once. This chain links TRBV20-1 with TRBJ1-2; a weak D match, TRBD1 (6 bases). This CDR3 region has 13 residues. The V gene's germline CDR1 is DFQATT and CDR2 SNEGSKA (reference sequence). V was trimmed by 3 bases and J by 2 bases, leaving 10 bases between them. DNA for the CDR3: TGCAGTGCTAGTCCACAGGGAAACTATGGCTACACCTTC. This translates into CSASPQGNYGYTF.

This clone showed up many times. The gene calls are TRBV3-1 and TRBJ2-1, with TRBD2 matching 9 bases. V was pared by 6 bases and J by 7 bases, with 10 bases of the junction left unmatched. This CDR3 comprises 15 residues. The V gene's germline CDR1 is LGHDT and CDR2 YNNKEL (reference sequence). CDR3: CASRRRGGQDNEQFF. DNA of the CDR3: TGTGCCAGCAGGAGGCGGGGGGGCCAGGATAATGAGCAGTTCTTC.

This clone was recorded a few times. The genes are TRBV14 and TRBJ1-2; no firm D call. Germline CDR1 and CDR2: SGHDN and FVKESK. There are 13 residues in the CDR3. Trimming stripped 4 bases from V and 2 bases from J, with 8 bases between. The CDR3 bases are TGTGCCAGCAGCCCCGGGCCGAACTATGGCTACACCTTC. Its protein is CASSPGPNYGYTF.

This clone was observed a few times. This may be a read error, as it is one base from a much larger clone. V gene TRBV11-2 combines with J gene TRBJ2-5, with D perhaps TRBD1 (6 bases). The germline V and J ends were trimmed by 4 bases and 10 bases, with 13 bases remaining between them. CDR3 length: 12 residues. Per germline, CDR1 SGHAT and CDR2 FQNNGV. The CDR3: CASSSSQDSQYF. CDR3 sequence (DNA): TGTGCCAGCAGCTCCAGTCAGGACAGCCAGTACTTC.

This clone was found many times. V is TRBV5-6 and J is TRBJ2-3; D is unclear. CDR3 length equals 14 residues. The V gene's germline CDR1 is SGHDT and CDR2 YYEEEE. Deletions cut 0 bases from V and 0 bases from J, with 5 bases between. The CDR3 coding sequence is TGTGCCAGCAGCTTGGAAGTTAGCACAGATACGCAGTATTTT. It is translated as CASSLEVSTDTQYF.

This clone was seen at least ten times. The chain combines TRBV12-3 or TRBV12-4 with TRBJ1-4; tentatively, D is TRBD1 (5 bases). Between the trimmed V and J ends, which lost 6 bases and 5 bases, there was a span of 16 bases. The CDR3 loop spans 15 amino acids. In DNA form, the CDR3 reads TGTGCCAGCAGACCCAAGGGACTGCCAAATGAAAAACTGTTTTTT. It encodes CASRPKGLPNEKLFF.

The chain couples TRBV28 to TRBJ2-7, with D possibly TRBD2 on 6 matching bases. From germline, CDR1 is MDHEN and CDR2 SYDVKM. This CDR3 is built from 15 residues. With 5 bases removed from V and 7 bases from J, the gap between germline ends came to 21 bases. In DNA, the CDR3 is TGTGCCAGCAGTCCGCAGGTGGCGGGGTCGGATGAGCAGTACTTC. It is translated as CASSPQVAGSDEQYF.